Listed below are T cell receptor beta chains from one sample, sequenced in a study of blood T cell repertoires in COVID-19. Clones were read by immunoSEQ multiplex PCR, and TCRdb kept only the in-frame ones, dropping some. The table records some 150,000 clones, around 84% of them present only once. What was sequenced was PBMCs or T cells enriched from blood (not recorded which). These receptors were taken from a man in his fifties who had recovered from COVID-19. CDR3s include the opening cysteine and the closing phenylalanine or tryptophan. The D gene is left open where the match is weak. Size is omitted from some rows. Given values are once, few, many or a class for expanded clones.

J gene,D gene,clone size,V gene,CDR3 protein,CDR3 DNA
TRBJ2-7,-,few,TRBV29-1,CSSRTPGTSGEQYF,TGCAGCTCCCGCACGCCTGGGACAAGTGGCGAGCAGTACTTC
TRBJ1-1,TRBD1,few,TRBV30,CAWNVRISGTGGGTEAFF,TGTGCCTGGAATGTGCGGATTTCCGGGACAGGGGGAGGAACTGAAGCTTTCTTT
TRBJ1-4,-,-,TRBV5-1,CASSFPNNEKLFF,TGCGCCAGCAGCTTCCCCAATAATGAAAAACTGTTTTTT
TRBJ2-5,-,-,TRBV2,CASSGELVGETQYF,TGTGCCAGCAGTGGAGAACTAGTAGGAGAGACCCAGTACTTC
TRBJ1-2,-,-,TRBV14,CASSQVGREDGYTF,TGTGCCAGCAGCCAAGTGGGCCGGGAGGATGGCTACACCTTC
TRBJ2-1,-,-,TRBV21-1,CASSNGGVRANSGSYNEQFF,TGTGCCAGCAGCAATGGGGGCGTCAGGGCAAATTCGGGCTCCTACAATGAGCAGTTCTTC
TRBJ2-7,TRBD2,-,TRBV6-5,CASLSSGGAYEQYF,TGTGCCAGTCTATCTAGCGGGGGGGCCTACGAGCAGTACTTC
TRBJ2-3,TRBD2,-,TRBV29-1,CSVKEVAGGKYLDTQYF,TGCAGCGTAAAAGAGGTAGCGGGGGGGAAATACCTGGATACGCAGTATTTT
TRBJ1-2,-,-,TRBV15,CATSIAMGQGGHGYTF,TGTGCCACCAGCATTGCGATGGGTCAGGGAGGACATGGCTACACCTTC
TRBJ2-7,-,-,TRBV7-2,CASSLSHSSYEQYF,TGTGCCAGCAGCTTAAGTCACAGCTCCTACGAGCAGTACTTC
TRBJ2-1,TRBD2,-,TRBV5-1,CASSHLRGSGYNEQFF,TGCGCCAGCAGCCACCTTCGGGGTAGCGGGTACAATGAGCAGTTCTTC
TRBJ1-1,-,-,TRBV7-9,CASSLETGWRFF,TGTGCCAGCAGCTTAGAAACAGGGTGGCGGTTCTTT
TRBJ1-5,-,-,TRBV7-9,CASTPGPGLGQPQHF,TGTGCCAGCACGCCCGGGCCAGGGTTGGGTCAGCCCCAGCATTTT
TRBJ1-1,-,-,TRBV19,CASSIGGGVRTEAFF,TGTGCCAGTAGTATCGGAGGCGGCGTGCGGACTGAAGCTTTCTTT
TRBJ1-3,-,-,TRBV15,CATSRDRVISGNTIYF,TGTGCCACCAGCAGAGACAGGGTAATCTCTGGAAACACCATATATTTT
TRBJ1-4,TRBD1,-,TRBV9,CASSVGTGAEKLFF,TGTGCCAGCAGCGTAGGGACAGGGGCGGAAAAACTGTTTTTT
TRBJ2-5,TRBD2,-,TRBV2,CASTPGTSGMGETQYF,TGTGCCAGCACCCCCGGGACTAGCGGAATGGGAGAGACCCAGTACTTC
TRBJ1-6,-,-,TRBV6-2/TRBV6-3,CASTPRGSYNSPLHF,TGTGCCAGCACCCCGCGGGGCTCCTATAATTCACCCCTCCACTTT
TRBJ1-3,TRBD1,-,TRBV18,CASSSRAGGSSGNTIYF,TGTGCCAGCTCATCCCGAGCAGGGGGGAGCTCTGGAAACACCATATATTTT
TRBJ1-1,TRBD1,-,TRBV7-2,CASSSLGTGALNTEAFF,TGTGCCAGCAGCTCCTTGGGGACAGGGGCCTTGAACACTGAAGCTTTCTTT
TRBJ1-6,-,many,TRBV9,CASSPEINSPLHF,TGTGCCAGCAGCCCGGAGATTAATTCACCCCTCCACTTT
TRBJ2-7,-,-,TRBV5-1,CASTLLVGGKSSYEQYF,TGCGCCAGCACCCTCCTCGTCGGCGGCAAAAGCTCCTACGAGCAGTACTTC
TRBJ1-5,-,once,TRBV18,CASSPRQLSSNQPQHF,TGTGCCAGCTCACCTCGACAGTTATCAAGCAATCAGCCCCAGCATTTT
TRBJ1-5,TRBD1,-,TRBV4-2,CASSQIDRGNNQPQHF,TGTGCCAGCAGCCAAATCGACAGGGGGAACAATCAGCCCCAGCATTTT
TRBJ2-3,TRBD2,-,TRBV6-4,CASSEVGGALTDTQYF,TGTGCCAGCAGTGAGGTCGGGGGGGCCTTGACAGATACGCAGTATTTT
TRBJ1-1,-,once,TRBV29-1,CSAAPTRTGKGAFF,TGCAGCGCCGCACCAACCCGAACGGGGAAGGGAGCTTTCTTT
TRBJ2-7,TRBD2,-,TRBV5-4,CASSLSGGVYEQYF,TGTGCCAGCAGCTTAAGCGGGGGGGTCTACGAGCAGTACTTC
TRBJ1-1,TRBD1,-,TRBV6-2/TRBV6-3,CASSYPQGVGSEAFF,TGTGCCAGCAGTTACCCTCAGGGGGTAGGGAGTGAAGCTTTCTTT
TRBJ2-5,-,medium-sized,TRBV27,CASSSTVEETQYF,TGTGCCAGCAGTTCAACAGTGGAAGAGACCCAGTACTTC
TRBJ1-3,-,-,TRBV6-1,CASSEAIATGGNTIYF,TGTGCCAGCAGTGAAGCGATAGCCACAGGTGGAAACACCATATATTTT
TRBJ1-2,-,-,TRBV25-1,CASKPGDPYGYTF,TGTGCCAGCAAGCCCGGGGATCCCTATGGCTACACCTTC
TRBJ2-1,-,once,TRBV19,CASSDDIISYNEQFF,TGTGCCAGTAGCGACGACATCATCTCCTACAATGAGCAGTTCTTC
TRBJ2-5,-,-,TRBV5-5,CASSQGIMEQETQYF,TGTGCCAGCAGCCAGGGAATAATGGAGCAAGAGACCCAGTACTTC
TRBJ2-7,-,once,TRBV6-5,CASSYSREWHEQYF,TGTGCCAGCAGTTACTCGAGGGAATGGCACGAGCAGTACTTC
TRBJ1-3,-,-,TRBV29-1,CSVGQLDTIYF,TGCAGCGTTGGACAGTTGGACACCATATATTTT
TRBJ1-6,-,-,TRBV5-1,CASSLEPGPNSPLHF,TGCGCCAGCAGCTTGGAGCCAGGGCCTAATTCACCCCTCCACTTT
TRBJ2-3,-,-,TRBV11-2,CASSLDRQARDTQYF,TGTGCCAGCAGCTTAGACCGACAGGCGAGAGATACGCAGTATTTT
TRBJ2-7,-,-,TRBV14,CASSQGVINEQYF,TGTGCCAGCAGCCAAGGAGTTATCAACGAGCAGTACTTC
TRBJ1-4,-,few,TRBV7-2,CASSTLAGARFEKLFF,TGTGCCAGCAGCACACTTGCGGGGGCTCGGTTTGAAAAACTGTTTTTT
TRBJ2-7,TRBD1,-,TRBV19,CASSTGQGYEQYF,TGTGCCAGTAGTACTGGACAGGGCTACGAGCAGTACTTC
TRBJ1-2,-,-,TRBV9,CASSVDWGGRTSYGYTF,TGTGCCAGCAGCGTAGATTGGGGGGGACGGACCTCCTATGGCTACACCTTC
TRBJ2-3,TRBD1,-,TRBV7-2,CASSLGGTGFTDTQYF,TGTGCCAGCAGCTTAGGCGGGACAGGGTTCACAGATACGCAGTATTTT
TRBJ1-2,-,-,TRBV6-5,CASERQGFGGYTF,TGTGCCAGCGAGCGCCAGGGGTTTGGTGGCTACACCTTC
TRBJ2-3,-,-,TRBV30,CAWSGGVSTDTQYF,TGTGCCTGGTCTGGCGGGGTGAGCACAGATACGCAGTATTTT
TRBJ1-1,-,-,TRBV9,CASSALGSVVAEAFF,TGTGCCAGCAGCGCCCTGGGCAGTGTGGTCGCTGAAGCTTTCTTT
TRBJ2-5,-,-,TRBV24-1,CATSDPRGLEETQYF,TGTGCCACCAGTGATCCCAGGGGTTTGGAAGAGACCCAGTACTTC
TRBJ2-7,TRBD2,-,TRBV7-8,CASSAPLGGGGAGGYTREQYF,TGTGCCAGCAGCGCCCCCCTGGGGGGTGGGGGAGCGGGGGGATATACTCGTGAGCAGTACTTC
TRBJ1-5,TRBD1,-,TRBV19,CASINPGTGGPNQPQHF,TGTGCCAGTATCAATCCGGGGACAGGGGGCCCAAATCAGCCCCAGCATTTT
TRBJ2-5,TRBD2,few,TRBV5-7,CASSGRAETQYF,TGTGCCAGCTCCGGGAGGGCAGAGACCCAGTACTTC
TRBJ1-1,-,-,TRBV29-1,CSVSEGSWYTEAFF,TGCAGCGTTTCGGAGGGCAGCTGGTACACTGAAGCTTTCTTT
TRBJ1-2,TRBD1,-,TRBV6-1,CASSEQGDYGYTF,TGTGCCAGCAGTGAACAGGGGGACTATGGCTACACCTTC
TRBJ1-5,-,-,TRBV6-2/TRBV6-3,CASSSLGRTDYSNQPQHF,TGTGCCAGCAGCTCATTGGGTAGGACGGACTATAGCAATCAGCCCCAGCATTTT
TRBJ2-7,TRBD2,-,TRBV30,CAWSPGLASGEQYF,TGTGCCTGGAGTCCGGGACTAGCGAGCGGCGAGCAGTACTTC
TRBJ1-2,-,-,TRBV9,CASSAQTAGSSYGYTF,TGTGCCAGCAGCGCCCAGACCGCGGGGAGTTCCTATGGCTACACCTTC
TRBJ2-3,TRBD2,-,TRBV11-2,CASIPGGRGYTQYF,TGTGCCAGCATCCCGGGGGGGCGGGGGTATACGCAGTATTTT